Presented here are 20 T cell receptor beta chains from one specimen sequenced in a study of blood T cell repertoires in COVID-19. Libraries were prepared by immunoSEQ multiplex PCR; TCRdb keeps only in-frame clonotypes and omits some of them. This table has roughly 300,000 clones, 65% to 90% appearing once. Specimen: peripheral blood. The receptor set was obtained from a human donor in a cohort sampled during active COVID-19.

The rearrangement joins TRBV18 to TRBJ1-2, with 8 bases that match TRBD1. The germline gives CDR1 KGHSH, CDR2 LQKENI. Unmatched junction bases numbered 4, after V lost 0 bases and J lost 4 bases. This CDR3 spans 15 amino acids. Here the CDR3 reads CASSPPGQGSYGYTF. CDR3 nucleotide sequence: TGTGCCAGCTCACCACCAGGACAGGGATCCTATGGCTACACCTTC.

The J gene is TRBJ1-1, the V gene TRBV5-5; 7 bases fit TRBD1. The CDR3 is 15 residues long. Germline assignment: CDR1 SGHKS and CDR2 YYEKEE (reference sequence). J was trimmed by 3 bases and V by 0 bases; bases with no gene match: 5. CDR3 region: CASSLVIQGYTEAFF. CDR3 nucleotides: TGTGCCAGCAGCTTGGTTATACAGGGGTACACTGAAGCTTTCTTT.

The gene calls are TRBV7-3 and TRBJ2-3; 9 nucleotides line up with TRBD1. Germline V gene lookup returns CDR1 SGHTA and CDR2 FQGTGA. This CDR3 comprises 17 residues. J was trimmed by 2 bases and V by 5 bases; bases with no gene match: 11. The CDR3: CASSPRTGQGYTDTQYF. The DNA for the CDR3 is TGTGCCAGCAGCCCCCGGACTGGACAGGGGTACACAGATACGCAGTATTTT.

The CDR3 DNA is TGCGCCAGCAGCTTGATGGGACAGGACCTCCAGCCCCAGCATTTT. It encodes CASSLMGQDLQPQHF. The chain carries TRBV5-1 and TRBJ1-5; 8 positions agree with TRBD1. Germline CDR1 is SGHRS and CDR2 is YFSETQ. With V trimmed by 1 base and J by 7 bases, 7 bases remained unmatched. The CDR3 runs to 15 residues.

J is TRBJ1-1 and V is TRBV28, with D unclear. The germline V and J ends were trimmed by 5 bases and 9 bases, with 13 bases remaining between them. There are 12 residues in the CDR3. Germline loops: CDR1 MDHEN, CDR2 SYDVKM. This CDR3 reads CASSDAGPQAFF. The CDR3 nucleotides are TGTGCCAGCAGTGATGCAGGCCCCCAAGCTTTCTTT.

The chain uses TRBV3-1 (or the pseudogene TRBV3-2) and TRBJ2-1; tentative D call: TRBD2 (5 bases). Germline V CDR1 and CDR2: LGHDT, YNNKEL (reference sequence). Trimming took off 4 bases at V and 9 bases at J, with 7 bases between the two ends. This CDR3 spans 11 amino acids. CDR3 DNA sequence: TGTGCCAGCAGCCGACTAACTGAGCAGTTCTTC. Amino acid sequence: CASSRLTEQFF.

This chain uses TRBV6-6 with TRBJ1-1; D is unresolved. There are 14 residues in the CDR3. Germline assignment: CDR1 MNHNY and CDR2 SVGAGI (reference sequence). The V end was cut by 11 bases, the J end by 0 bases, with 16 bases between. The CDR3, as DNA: TGTGCCCACACCCTCGCGGGGATGAACACTGAAGCTTTCTTT. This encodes CAHTLAGMNTEAFF.

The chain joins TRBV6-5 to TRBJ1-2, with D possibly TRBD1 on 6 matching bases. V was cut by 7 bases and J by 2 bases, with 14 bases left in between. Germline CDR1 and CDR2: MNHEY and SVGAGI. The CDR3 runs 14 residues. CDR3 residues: CASTDGDRNYGYTF. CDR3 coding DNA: TGTGCCAGCACCGACGGAGACAGGAACTATGGCTACACCTTC.

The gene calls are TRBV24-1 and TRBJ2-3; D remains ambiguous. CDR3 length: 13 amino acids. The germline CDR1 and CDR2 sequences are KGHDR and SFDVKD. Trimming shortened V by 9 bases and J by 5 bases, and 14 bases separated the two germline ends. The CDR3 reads CATSRSGGDTQYF. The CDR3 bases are TGTGCCACCTCTCGCTCGGGTGGAGATACGCAGTATTTT.

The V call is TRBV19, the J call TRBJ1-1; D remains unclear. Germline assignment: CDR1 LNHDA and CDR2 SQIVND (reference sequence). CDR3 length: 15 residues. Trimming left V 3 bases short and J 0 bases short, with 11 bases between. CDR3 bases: TGTGCCAGTAGTATGGAACAGCCTATGAACACTGAAGCTTTCTTT. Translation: CASSMEQPMNTEAFF.

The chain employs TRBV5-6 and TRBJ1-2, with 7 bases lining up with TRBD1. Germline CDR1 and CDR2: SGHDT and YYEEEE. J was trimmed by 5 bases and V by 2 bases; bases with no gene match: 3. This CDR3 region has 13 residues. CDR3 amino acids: CASSLGTAYGYTF. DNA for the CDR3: TGTGCCAGCAGCTTAGGGACAGCTTATGGCTACACCTTC. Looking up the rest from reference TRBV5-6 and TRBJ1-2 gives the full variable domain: DAGVTQSPTHLIKTRGQQVTLRCSPKSGHDTVSWYQQALGQGPQFIFQYYEEEERQRGNFPDRFSGHQFPNYSSELNVNALLLGDSALYLCASSLGTAYGYTFGSGTRLTVV.

The CDR3 here is CASSFLPSGTLDTQYF. The CDR3, as DNA: TGCGCCAGCAGCTTCTTACCTAGCGGGACTTTAGATACGCAGTATTTT. The rearrangement links TRBV5-1 to TRBJ2-3, with 9 bases lining up with TRBD2. The CDR3 has 16 amino acids. Germline V gene sequence: CDR1 SGHRS, CDR2 YFSETQ. Trimming took 2 bases from V and 5 from J; bases not matched to a gene: 9.

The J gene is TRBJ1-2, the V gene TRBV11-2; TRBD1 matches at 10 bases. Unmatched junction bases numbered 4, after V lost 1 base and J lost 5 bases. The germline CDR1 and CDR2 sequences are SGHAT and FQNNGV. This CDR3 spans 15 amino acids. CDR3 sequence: CASSLGTGGSYGYTF. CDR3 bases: TGTGCCAGCAGCTTAGGGACAGGGGGATCGTATGGCTACACCTTC.

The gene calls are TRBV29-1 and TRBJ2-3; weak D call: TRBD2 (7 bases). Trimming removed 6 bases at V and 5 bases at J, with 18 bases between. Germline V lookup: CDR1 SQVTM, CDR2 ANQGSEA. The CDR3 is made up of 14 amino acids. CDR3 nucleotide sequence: TGCAGCGTGAGGGGGGGTTCACACATAGATACGCAGTATTTT. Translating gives CSVRGGSHIDTQYF.

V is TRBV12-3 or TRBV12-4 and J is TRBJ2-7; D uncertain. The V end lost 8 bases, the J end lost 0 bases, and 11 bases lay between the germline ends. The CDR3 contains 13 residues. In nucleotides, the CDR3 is TGTGCCAGCGGCACCGACTTCTCCTACGAGCAGTACTTC. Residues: CASGTDFSYEQYF.

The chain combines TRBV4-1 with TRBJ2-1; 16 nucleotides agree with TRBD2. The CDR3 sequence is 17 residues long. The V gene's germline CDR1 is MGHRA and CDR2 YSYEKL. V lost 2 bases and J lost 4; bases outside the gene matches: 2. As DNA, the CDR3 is TGCGCCAGCAGCCAACCGGGACTAGCGGGAGGGTACAATGAGCAGTTCTTC. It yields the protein CASSQPGLAGGYNEQFF.

CDR3 nucleotides: TGTGCCAGCAGCTCTCCATGGACTAGAAGCCATACGCAGTATTTT. It is translated as CASSSPWTRSHTQYF. This chain connects TRBV13 to TRBJ2-3, with 7 bases aligning to TRBD2. Germline CDR1 is PRHDT and CDR2 is FYEKMQ (reference sequence). V gave up 4 bases and J gave up 7 bases; unmatched junction bases: 11. The CDR3 loop spans 15 amino acids.

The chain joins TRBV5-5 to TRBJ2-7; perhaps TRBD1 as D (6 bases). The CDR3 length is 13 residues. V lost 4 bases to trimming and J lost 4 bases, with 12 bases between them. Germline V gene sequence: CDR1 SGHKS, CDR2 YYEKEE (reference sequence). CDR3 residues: CASSRDTFYEQYF. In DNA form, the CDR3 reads TGTGCCAGCAGCCGGGACACATTTTACGAGCAGTACTTC.

The CDR3 DNA sequence: TGTGCCAGCAGCGGGGGACTATCCCCTACCTACGAGCAGTACTTC. This codes for CASSGGLSPTYEQYF. V is TRBV9 and J is TRBJ2-7; 7 bases map to TRBD2. Looked up from germline, CDR1 is SGDLS and CDR2 is YYNGEE. V shed 3 bases, J shed 2 bases, and the junction held 8 bases outside the gene matches. The CDR3 loop spans 15 amino acids.

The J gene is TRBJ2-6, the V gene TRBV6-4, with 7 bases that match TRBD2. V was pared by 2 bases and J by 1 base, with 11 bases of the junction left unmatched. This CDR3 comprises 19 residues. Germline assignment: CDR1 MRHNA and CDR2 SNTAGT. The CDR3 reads CASSDPASGGRSGANVLTF. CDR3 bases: TGTGCCAGCAGTGACCCGGCTAGCGGAGGGAGATCTGGGGCCAACGTCCTGACTTTC.